Each of the 29 T cell receptor beta chains below was sequenced from the same sample in a study of beta chain features in type 1 diabetes. Sequenced material consisted of expressed TCRB transcripts (all of the isolated RNA was reverse transcribed). Generated by immunoSEQ multiplex PCR, the TCRdb table keeps only in-frame clones and is missing some. The sample holds roughly 140,000 clones, about 7.3% seen once. The sample taken for sequencing was central memory CD4+ T cells from blood. The receptor source for this set is a man in his late teens or twenties in good health.

This clone was found a few times. The rearrangement links TRBV25-1 to TRBJ2-2; weak D call: TRBD2 (6 bases). Germline CDR1 is MGHDK and CDR2 is SYGVNS. The CDR3 covers 15 residues. V gave up 5 bases and J gave up 3 bases, with 13 bases separating them. The CDR3 DNA reads TGTGCCAGCAGTCGGCGGGGAAGGCACACCGGGGAGCTGTTTTTT. Its protein product is CASSRRGRHTGELFF.

This clone has at least ten counts. The rearrangement uses TRBV19 and TRBJ1-5; no firm D call. CDR3 length: 13 amino acids. Between the trimmed V and J ends, which lost 0 bases and 5 bases, there was a span of 5 bases. The germline gives CDR1 LNHDA, CDR2 SQIVND (reference sequence). CDR3 sequence (DNA): TGTGCCAGTAGTATAGATCGTGATCAGCCCCAGCATTTT. Protein product: CASSIDRDQPQHF.

V is TRBV2 and J is TRBJ2-7; 7 bases line up with TRBD2. This CDR3 has 13 residues. The ends lost 5 bases at V and 2 bases at J; junction bases unmatched: 3. Germline loops: CDR1 SNHLY, CDR2 FYNNEI. CDR3 in amino acids: CASSISGTYEQYF. Written as DNA, the CDR3 is TGTGCCAGCAGTATAAGCGGGACCTACGAGCAGTACTTC.

The chain links TRBV7-9 to TRBJ2-3, with D unresolved. The CDR3 extends over 15 amino acids. The germline gives CDR1 SEHNR, CDR2 FQNEAQ (reference sequence). The V and J ends lost 5 bases and 6 bases respectively, with 18 bases between them. CDR3 sequence: CASSLQNSGVDTQYF. In DNA form, the CDR3 reads TGTGCCAGCAGCCTACAGAATTCAGGTGTCGATACGCAGTATTTT.

This clone was seen repeatedly, ten times or more. V gene TRBV25-1 combines with J gene TRBJ2-1, with D unclear. Germline-derived CDR1 and CDR2 are MGHDK and SYGVNS. Trimming took 6 bases from V and 0 from J, leaving 6 bases between them. The CDR3 is made up of 13 amino acids. In nucleotides, the CDR3 is TGTGCCAGCAGACAATACTCCTACAATGAGCAGTTCTTC. Its translation: CASRQYSYNEQFF.

This clone was detected only a few times. V usage is TRBV5-6 and J usage is TRBJ2-5, with D perhaps TRBD2 (5 bases). Germline lookup yields CDR1 SGHDT and CDR2 YYEEEE. V gave up 1 base and J gave up 2 bases, with 6 bases separating them. The CDR3 loop spans 13 amino acids. CDR3 DNA: TGTGCCAGCAGCTTGAGGGAGCAAGAGACCCAGTACTTC. As protein: CASSLREQETQYF. Based on the CDR3 plus reference TRBV5-6 and TRBJ2-5, the full variable domain is DAGVTQSPTHLIKTRGQQVTLRCSPKSGHDTVSWYQQALGQGPQFIFQYYEEEERQRGNFPDRFSGHQFPNYSSELNVNALLLGDSALYLCASSLREQETQYFGPGTRLLVL.

There are many counts of this clone. The chain combines TRBV7-9 with TRBJ1-4; D is unclear. The V end lost 1 base, the J end lost 5 bases, and 8 bases lay between the germline ends. Germline V gene sequence: CDR1 SEHNR, CDR2 FQNEAQ (reference sequence). This CDR3 is built from 14 residues. CDR3 nucleotides: TGTGCCAGCAGCTTAGATCCGGGAAATGAAAAACTGTTTTTT. It codes for CASSLDPGNEKLFF.

In this sample, this clone turned up a few times. V gene TRBV28 combines with J gene TRBJ1-2; D might be TRBD1 (6 bases). CDR3 length: 15 amino acids. V gave up 1 base and J gave up 6 bases, with 15 bases separating them. The germline gives CDR1 MDHEN, CDR2 SYDVKM. CDR3 sequence: CASSLFLRGTDGYTF. The CDR3 DNA reads as TGTGCCAGCAGTTTATTCCTTAGGGGGACGGATGGCTACACCTTC.

This clone has only a few counts. This chain links TRBV5-6 with TRBJ2-7; 12 nucleotides line up with TRBD2. J lost 1 base, V lost 4 bases, and 3 bases had no gene match. The CDR3 runs to 15 residues. From germline, CDR1 is SGHDT and CDR2 YYEEEE. DNA for the CDR3: TGTGCCAGCAGCCCGGGACTAGCGGGTTCCTACGAGCAGTACTTC. It encodes CASSPGLAGSYEQYF.

In this sample, this clone turned up a few times. The CDR3, as DNA: TGTGCCAGCAGGCCCTACAGGGGGAATGGCTACACCTTC. Protein: CASRPYRGNGYTF. J is TRBJ1-2 and V is TRBV11-2; 8 nucleotides align to TRBD1. This CDR3 is 13 amino acids long. Germline CDR1 reads SGHAT; CDR2 reads FQNNGV. Trimming cost V 6 bases and J 6 bases; bases outside gene matches: 6.

This clone was detected ten times or more. V usage is TRBV14 and J usage is TRBJ2-7; D gene uncertain. Looked up from germline, CDR1 is SGHDN and CDR2 is FVKESK. CDR3 size: 11 residues. Trimming removed 4 bases from V and 6 bases from J, with 7 bases in between. The CDR3 loop reads CASSRLVEQYF. The CDR3 DNA reads as TGTGCCAGCAGCCGTCTAGTCGAGCAGTACTTC.

The CDR3: CASSQEDRVHEKLFF. In DNA, the CDR3 is TGCGCCAGCAGCCAAGAGGACAGGGTTCATGAAAAACTGTTTTTT. The J gene is TRBJ1-4, the V gene TRBV4-3; the match to TRBD1 covers 8 bases. With V trimmed by 0 bases and J by 6 bases, 3 bases remained unmatched. Germline values: CDR1 LGHNA, CDR2 YSLEER. The CDR3 sequence is 15 residues long.

As for this clone: The junction and the germline gene differ at one end; a read error may be behind it. This chain uses TRBV5-4 with TRBJ1-4; no clear D. The CDR3 sequence is 13 residues long. In germline, CDR1 is SGHNT, CDR2 YYREEE (reference sequence). CDR3 residues: CASSQEFSEKLFF. The DNA of the CDR3 is TGCGCCAGCAGCCAAGAATTTAGTGAAAAACTGTTTTTT.

The V and J genes are TRBV30 and TRBJ1-4; TRBD1 aligns across 9 bases. This CDR3 has 13 residues. Per the germline V gene, CDR1 is GTSNPN and CDR2 is SVGIG (reference sequence). The junction had 7 bases not matched to a gene; V was cut back by 7 bases and J by 7 bases. The CDR3 region is CAFRDRVTEKLFF. In nucleotides, the CDR3 is TGTGCCTTCCGGGACAGGGTTACTGAAAAACTGTTTTTT.

A few counts support this clone. The V call is TRBV7-9, the J call TRBJ1-6; TRBD1 is a possible D gene (5 bases). The CDR3 loop spans 14 amino acids. Germline CDR1 and CDR2: SEHNR and FQNEAQ (reference sequence). V lost 3 bases to trimming and J lost 5 bases, with 8 bases between them. For the CDR3, the DNA is TGTGCCAGCAGCTTGGACACGGATAATTCACCCCTCCACTTT. Translated, it gives CASSLDTDNSPLHF. Variable domain in full (rest from reference TRBV7-9 and TRBJ1-6): DTGVSQNPRHKITKRGQNVTFRCDPISEHNRLYWYRQTLGQGPEFLTYFQNEAQLEKSRLLSDRFSAERPKGSFSTLEIQRTEQGDSAMYLCASSLDTDNSPLHFGNGTRLTVT.

This clone was recorded at least ten times. V and J are TRBV4-2 and TRBJ1-3, with D unresolved. CDR3 length equals 14 residues. Trimming took 5 bases from V and 0 from J, leaving 8 bases between them. CDR1 LGHNA and CDR2 YNFKEQ come from the germline V gene. CDR3 protein: CASSNLRSGNTIYF. The CDR3 nucleotides are TGTGCCAGCAGCAACCTACGCTCTGGAAACACCATATATTTT.

J is TRBJ2-7 and V is TRBV15; a weak D match, TRBD1 (7 bases). The CDR3 sequence is 15 residues long. CDR1 LNHNV and CDR2 YYDKDF come from the germline V gene (reference sequence). The ends were cut back, 0 bases at V and 1 base at J, with 10 bases in the middle. Here the CDR3 DNA reads TGTGCCACCAGCAGAGAGCGGGGACAGTCCTACGAGCAGTACTTC. This codes for CATSRERGQSYEQYF.

This clone was seen a few times. The rearrangement joins TRBV25-1 to TRBJ2-7; 8 nucleotides align to TRBD1. Germline CDR1 MGHDK, CDR2 SYGVNS. This CDR3 has 14 amino acids. With V trimmed by 3 bases and J by 2 bases, 3 bases remained unmatched. The CDR3 is CASSDGTGAYEQYF. CDR3 in DNA: TGTGCCAGCAGTGATGGGACAGGAGCCTACGAGCAGTACTTC.

This clone was found many times. The chain couples TRBV27 to TRBJ1-2; TRBD1 aligns across 7 bases. This CDR3 contains 13 residues. J was trimmed by 6 bases and V by 6 bases; bases with no gene match: 7. Germline CDR1 is MNHEY and CDR2 is SMNVEV (reference sequence). DNA for the CDR3: TGTGCCAGCAGAGACACCGGGACAGATGGCTACACCTTC. The encoded protein is CASRDTGTDGYTF.

This clone has more than one count but fewer than ten. V and J are TRBV5-4 and TRBJ1-2; D is undetermined. V was pared by 1 base and J by 3 bases, with 7 bases between. Germline-derived CDR1 and CDR2 are SGHNT and YYREEE (reference sequence). There are 13 residues in the CDR3. The CDR3 region is CASSLNADYGYTF. DNA of the CDR3: TGTGCCAGCAGCTTGAATGCAGACTATGGCTACACCTTC.

This chain uses TRBV6-6 with TRBJ2-5; 11 bases line up with TRBD2. The V segment lost 5 bases and the J segment 1 base; nucleotides outside the gene matches: 6. There are 16 residues in the CDR3. Germline CDR1 is MNHNY and CDR2 is SVGAGI (reference sequence). The CDR3 protein is CASSNGLAGLQETQYF. CDR3 nucleotides: TGTGCCAGCAGTAACGGACTAGCGGGCCTCCAAGAGACCCAGTACTTC.

The rearrangement uses TRBV7-8 and TRBJ1-4; 7 bases are shared with TRBD1. The length of the CDR3 is 14 residues. The V segment lost 5 bases and the J segment 8 bases; nucleotides outside the gene matches: 8. Germline V gene lookup returns CDR1 SGHVS and CDR2 FQNEAQ. The CDR3 sequence is CASSPTGLGEKLFF. The CDR3 DNA sequence: TGTGCCAGCAGCCCGACAGGGTTAGGGGAAAAACTGTTTTTT.

The chain employs TRBV19 and TRBJ2-2, with a tentative D call TRBD2 (5 bases). CDR3 length: 15 residues. Per the germline V gene, CDR1 is LNHDA and CDR2 is SQIVND (reference sequence). V dropped 5 bases and J dropped 7 bases, with 17 bases sitting between them. CDR3 DNA: TGTGCCAGTAGTCTCGAGGGCCCCGGCGTCGGGGAGCTGTTTTTT. This sequence encodes CASSLEGPGVGELFF.

In its sample, this clone was seen many times. The V gene is TRBV29-1, the J gene TRBJ2-3, with D unclear. The CDR3 length is 13 residues. Germline loops: CDR1 SQVTM, CDR2 ANQGSEA. The V and J ends lost 4 bases and 10 bases respectively, with 18 bases between them. The CDR3 sequence: CSVGVIQAPSQYF. The CDR3 bases are TGCAGCGTTGGTGTCATCCAGGCCCCATCGCAGTATTTT.

J is TRBJ1-1 and V is TRBV7-9; 8 nucleotides align to TRBD1. Germline loops: CDR1 SEHNR, CDR2 FQNEAQ (reference sequence). The J segment lost 5 bases and the V segment lost 1 base, leaving 3 bases of the junction unmatched. The CDR3 totals 14 residues. The CDR3 protein is CASSLGRGQTEAFF. CDR3 coding DNA: TGTGCCAGCAGCTTAGGCAGGGGGCAAACTGAAGCTTTCTTT. The full variable domain, in which reference TRBV7-9 and TRBJ1-1 provide the parts outside the CDR3, is DTGVSQNPRHKITKRGQNVTFRCDPISEHNRLYWYRQTLGQGPEFLTYFQNEAQLEKSRLLSDRFSAERPKGSFSTLEIQRTEQGDSAMYLCASSLGRGQTEAFFGQGTRLTVV.

CDR3 in DNA: TGTGCCAGCAGTCAGACTAGCGGACGCTACGAGCAGTACTTC. Translated, it gives CASSQTSGRYEQYF. The V gene is TRBV7-2, the J gene TRBJ2-7, with 9 bases fitting TRBD2. J lost 3 bases, V lost 6 bases, and 6 bases had no gene match. CDR3 size: 14 residues. CDR1 and CDR2 (germline): SGHTA, FQGNSA.

The genes are TRBV6-5 and TRBJ2-1, with 12 bases that match TRBD2. V shed 0 bases, J shed 9 bases, and the junction held 6 bases outside the gene matches. Germline V gene sequence: CDR1 MNHEY, CDR2 SVGAGI. This CDR3 has 16 amino acids. This CDR3 is CASSYSASGRAGEQFF. The CDR3 DNA is TGTGCCAGCAGTTACTCGGCTAGCGGGAGGGCCGGTGAGCAGTTCTTC.

The chain joins TRBV29-1 to TRBJ2-1, with 14 bases lining up with TRBD2. Trimming cost V 0 bases and J 7 bases; bases outside gene matches: 8. CDR1 is SQVTM and CDR2 is ANQGSEA in the germline V gene. The CDR3 length is 17 residues. The CDR3 protein is CSVEDRFGTSGSNEQFF. As DNA, the CDR3 is TGCAGCGTTGAAGATCGATTTGGGACTAGCGGGAGTAATGAGCAGTTCTTC.

This sequence joins TRBV2 and TRBJ1-6; 11 bases fit TRBD1. Germline V gives CDR1 SNHLY, CDR2 FYNNEI. The CDR3 has 14 residues. V lost 6 bases, J lost 9 bases, and 4 bases stayed unmatched. CDR3 nucleotide sequence: TGTGCCAGCAGAGGACAGGGGGCCGGTTCACCCCTCCACTTT. Translated, it gives CASRGQGAGSPLHF.